This T cell receptor (beta chain) appears in the sequencing data of a study of beta chain features in type 1 diabetes. The investigators reverse transcribed all of the isolated RNA, so they sequenced expressed TCRB transcripts. Repertoires were generated with immunoSEQ multiplex PCR, while TCRdb's copy carries only in-frame clones and drops some. The table includes 130,000 to 150,000 clones, nearly 9.5% detected once. This CDR3 is 15 amino acids long. With 1 base removed from V and 1 base from J, the gap between germline ends came to 10 bases. CDR1 is SGHTA and CDR2 is FQGNSA in the germline V gene. This receptor was identified in a man between 18 and 35 years old in good health. The rearrangement uses TRBV7-2 and TRBJ1-1, with D uncertain. The sequenced material came from central memory CD4+ T cells from blood. Here the CDR3 DNA reads TGTGCCAGCAGCTTAGGAACATGGGCGAACACTGAAGCTTTCTTT. It is translated as CASSLGTWANTEAFF. Variable domain in full (rest from reference TRBV7-2 and TRBJ1-1): GAGVSQSPSNKVTEKGKDVELRCDPISGHTALYWYRQSLGQGLEFLIYFQGNSAPDKSGLPSDRFSAERTGGSVSTLTIQRTQQEDSAVYLCASSLGTWANTEAFFGQGTRLTVV.